The present T cell receptor (beta chain) was sequenced within a study of blood T cell repertoires in COVID-19. Study-wide background: Collection of acute and convalescent COVID-19 samples took place in the United States, Italy and Spain. PBMCs, B-cell-depleted T cells, or T cells provided the cDNA or gDNA that made up the material.

Looked up from germline, CDR1 is KGHSH and CDR2 is LQKENI. Trimming stripped 3 bases from V and 6 bases from J, with 7 bases between. The CDR3 is made up of 12 amino acids. Per the authors' pipeline: Reference gene primer amplification in the assay estimated nucleated cell counts. The repertoire was sequenced with immunoSEQ multiplex PCR; TCRdb's copy has only in-frame clones and lacks some. Clone size and the V and J calls come from that table; the DNA yielded D and trimming. The sample lists some 42,000 clones, under 80% occurring once. The sequenced material came from peripheral blood. The receptor comes from a man older than 75 with acute or convalescent COVID-19. The chain couples TRBV18 to TRBJ2-3, with D perhaps matching TRBD2 (6 bases). CDR3: CASSPRGDTQYF. The CDR3 DNA follows: TGTGCCAGCTCACCCCGGGGGGATACGCAGTATTTT. The whole variable domain, filled in from reference TRBV18 and TRBJ2-3, reads NAGVMQNPRHLVRRRGQEARLRCSPMKGHSHVYWYRQLPEEGLKFMVYLQKENIIDESGMPKERFSAEFPKEGPSILRIQQVVRGDSAAYFCASSPRGDTQYFGPGTRLTVL.